What follows are 17 T cell receptor beta chains derived from one specimen sequenced in a study of immune cell composition in non-small cell lung cancer. Assay used: immunoSEQ multiplex PCR; TCRdb lists only in-frame clones, some missing. This sample has about 3,400 clones, with approximately 71% found just once. The normal lung sample lay at least 3 cm, and maximally far, from the tumour. Sequencing was performed on non-adjacent lung tissue. These receptors all come from a human donor with non-small cell lung cancer.

The V call is TRBV6-6, the J call TRBJ1-2; D is possibly TRBD1 (5 bases). V dropped 5 bases and J dropped 4 bases, with 11 bases sitting between them. The CDR3 is 13 amino acids. Germline V gives CDR1 MNHNY, CDR2 SVGAGI (reference sequence). CDR3 DNA: TGTGCCAGCAGTCCGGTGGGGGGCTATGGCTACACCTTC. Its protein is CASSPVGGYGYTF.

This clone has a handful of counts. The genes are TRBV6-5 and TRBJ1-2; 7 nucleotides agree with TRBD1. This CDR3 has 13 residues. Trimming at V came to 1 base and at J to 6 bases, leaving 2 bases not matched to a gene. CDR1 and CDR2 (germline): MNHEY, SVGAGI. This chain's CDR3 is CASSYLQGNGYTF. The CDR3, as DNA: TGTGCCAGCAGTTACTTACAGGGGAATGGCTACACCTTC.

This clone was seen a handful of times. The rearrangement joins TRBV7-2 to TRBJ1-2; TRBD1 is a possible D gene (6 bases). Per germline, CDR1 SGHTA and CDR2 FQGNSA. The V end was cut by 1 base, the J end by 6 bases, with 12 bases between. The CDR3 is 14 residues long. The chain's CDR3 is CASSLVGTKNGYTF. The DNA for the CDR3 is TGTGCCAGCAGCTTAGTAGGGACAAAAAATGGCTACACCTTC.

The chain couples TRBV18 to TRBJ1-3, with 8 nucleotides matching TRBD1. The germline V gene has CDR1 KGHSH and CDR2 LQKENI. The V gene end was trimmed by 3 bases and the J gene end by 4 bases; junction bases not matched to a gene: 8. The CDR3 covers 16 residues. The CDR3 region has the DNA TGTGCCAGCTCACCCGCCGGACAGGGCGCAGGAAACACCATATATTTT. Translation gives CASSPAGQGAGNTIYF.

The chain employs TRBV10-1 and TRBJ2-3, with TRBD1 matching over 8 bases. V lost 3 bases, J lost 6 bases, and 8 bases stayed unmatched. This CDR3 comprises 15 residues. From germline, CDR1 is WNHNN and CDR2 SYGVQD (reference sequence). The CDR3 loop is CASSEGTGAWDTQYF. In nucleotides, the CDR3 is TGCGCCAGCAGTGAAGGGACAGGTGCCTGGGATACGCAGTATTTT.

The CDR3 protein is CASSLVVGVDEQYF. The DNA for the CDR3 is TGTGCCAGCAGCTTAGTGGTCGGGGTGGATGAGCAGTACTTC. The rearrangement uses TRBV7-2 and TRBJ2-7; a weak D match, TRBD2 (5 bases). Between the trimmed V and J ends, which lost 1 base and 7 bases, there was a span of 14 bases. The germline V gene encodes CDR1 SGHTA and CDR2 FQGNSA. CDR3 length equals 14 residues.

This rearrangement joins TRBV14 to TRBJ2-1; tentative D call: TRBD2 (5 bases). V dropped 4 bases and J dropped 2 bases, with 9 bases sitting between them. Per germline, CDR1 SGHDN and CDR2 FVKESK. CDR3 size: 14 residues. This CDR3 is CASSPMRAYNEQFF. The CDR3 bases are TGTGCCAGCAGCCCCATGAGGGCCTACAATGAGCAGTTCTTC.

This clone was seen a handful of times. This chain links TRBV19 with TRBJ2-7, with D maybe TRBD2 (7 bases). V was clipped by 2 bases and J by 5 bases, with 16 bases between them. CDR1 is LNHDA and CDR2 is SQIVND in the germline V gene (reference sequence). The CDR3 has 15 residues. CDR3 nucleotides: TGTGCCAGTAGTATAAGGGGGGGTGAATTGGACGAGCAGTACTTC. Translated: CASSIRGGELDEQYF.

This clone was observed a single time. The chain couples TRBV7-2 to TRBJ1-5; TRBD1 is a possible D gene (5 bases). Trimming removed 2 bases from V and 3 bases from J, with 17 bases in between. Germline-derived CDR1 and CDR2 are SGHTA and FQGNSA. The CDR3 is made up of 17 amino acids. In DNA, the CDR3 is TGTGCCAGCAGCTTAAAGCAGGGAGGCCGAGACAATCAGCCCCAGCATTTT. It is translated as CASSLKQGGRDNQPQHF.

This sequence joins TRBV6-5 and TRBJ1-1; D unclear. The germline gives CDR1 MNHEY, CDR2 SVGAGI. This CDR3 comprises 11 residues. With 7 bases removed from V and 4 bases from J, the gap between germline ends came to 7 bases. CDR3 coding DNA: TGTGCCAGCATGGCGGTCACTGAAGCTTTCTTT. This gives the protein CASMAVTEAFF.

In DNA form, the CDR3 reads TGTGCCAGCAAGCAGGGTGGTAATTCACCCCTCCACTTT. Translated: CASKQGGNSPLHF. This chain links TRBV27 with TRBJ1-6; D possibly corresponds to TRBD1 (5 bases). This CDR3 region has 13 residues. CDR1 and CDR2 from the germline V gene are MNHEY and SMNVEV (reference sequence). The V end lost 7 bases, the J end lost 6 bases, and 10 bases lay between the germline ends.

This rearrangement joins TRBV9 to TRBJ2-4; 11 positions agree with TRBD2. J gave up 8 bases and V 4 bases, and 8 bases lay outside the gene matches. Germline values: CDR1 SGDLS, CDR2 YYNGEE. The CDR3 is 15 amino acids. Written as DNA, the CDR3 is TGTGCCAGCAGCCAGGCTAGCGGGGGGATCGACATTCAGTACTTC. This sequence encodes CASSQASGGIDIQYF.

This sequence joins TRBV5-4 and TRBJ1-1, with 10 bases lining up with TRBD1. V lost 4 bases and J lost 1; bases outside the gene matches: 10. The germline gives CDR1 SGHNT, CDR2 YYREEE (reference sequence). The CDR3 is 17 amino acids. CDR3 amino acids: CASSRKTGGAKNTEAFF. The CDR3 nucleotides are TGTGCCAGCAGCCGTAAGACAGGGGGCGCGAAGAACACTGAAGCTTTCTTT.

V gene TRBV5-1 combines with J gene TRBJ1-1; 7 positions match TRBD1. V shed 8 bases, J shed 1 base, and the junction held 2 bases outside the gene matches. Germline V gene sequence: CDR1 SGHRS, CDR2 YFSETQ. There are 12 residues in the CDR3. The CDR3 nucleotides are TGCGCCAGGCGACAGGGGAACACTGAAGCTTTCTTT. Its translation: CARRQGNTEAFF.

The chain uses TRBV4-1 and TRBJ2-7, with a tentative D call TRBD2 (5 bases). There are 15 residues in the CDR3. V was cut by 4 bases and J by 5 bases, with 18 bases left in between. Germline V CDR1 and CDR2: MGHRA, YSYEKL. The CDR3 loop is CASSPFSDGVNEQYF. In DNA, the CDR3 is TGCGCCAGCAGCCCCTTCTCGGACGGGGTCAACGAGCAGTACTTC.

The V gene is TRBV11-3, the J gene TRBJ2-1; 12 nucleotides line up with TRBD2. V shed 1 base and J 8 bases; nucleotides not matched to a gene: 12. CDR3 length: 18 amino acids. CDR1 and CDR2 (germline): SGHNT, YENEEA. The CDR3 region is CASSLGASGGDKPYEQFF. The CDR3 DNA reads as TGTGCCAGCAGCTTAGGGGCTAGCGGGGGGGACAAACCTTATGAGCAGTTCTTC.

This clone was seen a few times. The chain recombines TRBV27 with TRBJ2-7, with TRBD2 matching over 9 bases. J was trimmed by 2 bases and V by 4 bases; bases with no gene match: 15. The CDR3 contains 18 residues. Germline CDR1 is MNHEY and CDR2 is SMNVEV (reference sequence). The CDR3 region has the DNA TGTGCCAGCAGTTCGACCGATACGAGACTAGCGGACCCCTACGAGCAGTACTTC. Protein product: CASSSTDTRLADPYEQYF.